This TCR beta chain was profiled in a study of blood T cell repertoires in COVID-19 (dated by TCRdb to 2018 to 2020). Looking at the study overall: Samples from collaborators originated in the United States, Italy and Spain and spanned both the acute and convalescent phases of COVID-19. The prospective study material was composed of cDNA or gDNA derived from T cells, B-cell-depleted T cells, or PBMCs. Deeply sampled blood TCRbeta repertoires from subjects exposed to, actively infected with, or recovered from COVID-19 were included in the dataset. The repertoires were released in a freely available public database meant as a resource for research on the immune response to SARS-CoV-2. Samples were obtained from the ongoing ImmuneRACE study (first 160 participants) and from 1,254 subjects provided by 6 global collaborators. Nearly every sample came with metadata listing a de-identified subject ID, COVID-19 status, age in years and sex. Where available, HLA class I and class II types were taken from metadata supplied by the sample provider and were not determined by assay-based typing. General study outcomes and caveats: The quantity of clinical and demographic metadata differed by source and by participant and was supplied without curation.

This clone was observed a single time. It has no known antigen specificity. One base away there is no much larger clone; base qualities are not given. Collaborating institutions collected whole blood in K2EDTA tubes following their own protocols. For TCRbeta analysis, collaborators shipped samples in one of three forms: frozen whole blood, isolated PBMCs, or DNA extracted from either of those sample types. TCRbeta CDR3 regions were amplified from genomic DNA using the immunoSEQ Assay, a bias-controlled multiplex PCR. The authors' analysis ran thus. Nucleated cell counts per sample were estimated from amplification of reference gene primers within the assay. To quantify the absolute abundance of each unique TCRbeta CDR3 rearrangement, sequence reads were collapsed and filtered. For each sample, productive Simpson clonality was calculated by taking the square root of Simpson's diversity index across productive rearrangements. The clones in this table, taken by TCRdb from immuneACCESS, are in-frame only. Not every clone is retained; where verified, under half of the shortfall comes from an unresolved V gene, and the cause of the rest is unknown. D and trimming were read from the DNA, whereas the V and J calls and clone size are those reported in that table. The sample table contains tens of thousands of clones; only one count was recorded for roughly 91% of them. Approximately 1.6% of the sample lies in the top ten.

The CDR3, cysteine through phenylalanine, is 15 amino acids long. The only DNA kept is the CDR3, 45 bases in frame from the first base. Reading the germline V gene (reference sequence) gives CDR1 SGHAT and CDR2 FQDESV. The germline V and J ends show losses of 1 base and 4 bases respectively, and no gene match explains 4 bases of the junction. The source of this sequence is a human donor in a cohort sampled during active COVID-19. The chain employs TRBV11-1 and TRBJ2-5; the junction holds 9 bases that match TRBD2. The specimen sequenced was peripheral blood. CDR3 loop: CASSLVREGLETQYF. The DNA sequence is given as TGTGCCAGCAGCTTAGTGCGGGAGGGCCTAGAGACCCAGTACTTC.